The following is a T cell receptor beta chain sequence with its context. Its antigen remains unidentified. One base away there is no much larger clone; base qualities are not given. These data come from a study of T cells after yellow fever vaccination (dated by TCRdb to about 2019). In terms of the full investigation: Libraries from fractions with low cell numbers were prepared with the SMART-Seq v4 Ultra Low Input RNA kit. Two healthy male donors, one aged 18 to 29 and one aged 30 to 40 years, made up the cohort. Bulk TCR alpha and beta repertoires were sequenced longitudinally to track T-cell clones before and after primary and booster YFV17D yellow fever vaccination. Blood samples were taken at several timepoints before and after primary and secondary immunization, and bulk PBMC replicates and cell subsets were isolated.

The treatment or condition label, as the study defines it: live attenuated yellow fever vaccine strain. At each blood-draw timepoint, two biological replicates of bulk PBMCs were obtained. PBMCs were isolated from peripheral blood using a standard Ficoll-Paque protocol. TriZol was used to extract RNA from bulk PBMCs, from CD4 and CD8 fractions, and from dextramer-positive and dextramer-negative fractions. Overall study outcomes, separate from this receptor: Because only two donors were included in the study, the extent to which the findings can be generalized is limited. Compared with the primary T-cell response, the secondary T-cell response was faster but weaker, reaching its peak on day 5 rather than on day 15. Computational filtering was needed because FACS-sorted repertoires could contain abundant contaminating clonotypes from the bulk population. After the booster, most clones that had expanded after primary vaccination were detected again (nearly 98% of CD4 and 88% of CD8), suggesting broad maintenance of memory. A small share of clonotypes occurred in both CD4 and CD8 compartments, likely arising from convergent recombination.

TCR cDNA was made using 5'RACE template switching, a step that added a universal primer site and unique molecular identifiers. cDNA synthesis was primed from both the TCR alpha and TCR beta constant segments. Library amplification involved two PCR steps, and the second step added sample barcodes and sequencing adapters. Sequencing of libraries was performed on Illumina HiSeq 2500 (2x100 bp) or NovaSeq (2x150 bp). On the authors' methods: MIGEC was used to demultiplex reads and collapse the reads into UMI consensus sequences, and MiXCR was used for V(D)J alignment. Clonotypes responding to the vaccine were identified with edgeR on replicate PBMC samples, with the criteria of FDR below 0.01 and a log2 fold change above 5 up to day 15. Each bulk clonotype was labeled CD4 or CD8 based on which sequenced repertoire, CD4 or CD8, contained the clonotype at higher abundance. TCRdb itself trimmed the public reads at Q25 with fastp, ran MiXCR and retained productive beta chains. Rows are unified per CDR3 protein, each entry keeping the most common DNA and genes. TCRdb, not the authors, supplied the V and J calls. Within this sample are a few hundred thousand distinct CDR3 sequences, with under 7.5% of them counted one time only. 14% to 15% of the sample belongs to the ten largest clones.

The sequenced sample was PBMCs, obtained 5 days after the yellow fever booster vaccination. This clonotype originated in a man between 25 and 39 years old who received the YFV17D yellow fever vaccine.

At the DNA level, the sequence is TGTGCCAGCAGCGTGGACTGGTACAATGAGCAGTTCTTC. Its protein product is CASSVDWYNEQFF. The sequence joins TRBV5-5 to TRBJ2-1; the D gene is possibly TRBD2, with 5 bases matching. Per the germline V gene (reference sequence), SGHKS is the CDR1 and YYEKEE is the CDR2. Including the terminal cysteine and phenylalanine, the CDR3 comprises 13 residues. Here the CDR3 DNA is all that survives: 39 bases in frame from base 1. Trimming takes 4 bases from V and 4 bases from J, and the germline ends sit 9 bases apart.